What follows are 20 T cell receptor beta chains derived from one specimen sequenced in a study of cytomegalovirus exposure and HLA in healthy donors. This PCR relied on a set of 60 Vbeta primers and 13 Jbeta primers. Method: immunoSEQ multiplex PCR; TCRdb's copy keeps in-frame clones and lacks some. The table shows under 200,000 clones, with 65% to 90% occurring only once. The sample was PBMCs. The source is a human donor in good health.

This clone was seen once. The rearrangement joins TRBV4-1 to TRBJ1-5; 7 positions agree with TRBD1. Germline CDR1 MGHRA, CDR2 YSYEKL. The CDR3 runs 19 residues. Unmatched junction bases numbered 17, after V lost 0 bases and J lost 6 bases. The CDR3 loop reads CASSQEQGSRGLGRQPQHF. DNA for the CDR3: TGCGCCAGCAGCCAAGAACAGGGGTCTAGAGGGTTGGGACGTCAGCCCCAGCATTTT.

This rearrangement joins TRBV7-2 to TRBJ2-7, with D tentatively TRBD1 (6 bases). Per the germline V gene, CDR1 is SGHTA and CDR2 is FQGNSA. The CDR3 covers 14 residues. V shed 1 base and J shed 3 bases, with 10 bases lying between them. The CDR3, as DNA: TGTGCCAGCAGCTTAGGTGGCAGGGGCTACGAGCAGTACTTC. Its translation is CASSLGGRGYEQYF. Filled out from reference TRBV7-2 and TRBJ2-7, the complete variable domain reads GAGVSQSPSNKVTEKGKDVELRCDPISGHTALYWYRQSLGQGLEFLIYFQGNSAPDKSGLPSDRFSAERTGGSVSTLTIQRTQQEDSAVYLCASSLGGRGYEQYFGPGTRLTVT.

The chain carries TRBV11-3 and TRBJ2-7, with D possibly being TRBD2 (6 bases). The CDR3 covers 13 residues. Germline CDR1 SGHNT, CDR2 YENEEA. Deletions cut 4 bases from V and 5 bases from J, with 12 bases between. CDR3: CASSSRESDEQYF. The CDR3 DNA reads TGTGCCAGCAGCTCACGGGAGTCTGACGAGCAGTACTTC.

This clone came up a few times. This rearrangement joins TRBV5-6 to TRBJ1-5, with 7 bases that match TRBD1. Trimming cost V 0 bases and J 7 bases; bases outside gene matches: 7. This CDR3 contains 15 residues. Germline V gives CDR1 SGHDT, CDR2 YYEEEE. The CDR3 nucleotides are TGTGCCAGCAGCTTGGCCCGACAGGGAGGCCAGCCCCAGCATTTT. Encoded protein: CASSLARQGGQPQHF.

Only one count was recorded for this clone. The rearrangement joins TRBV7-2 to TRBJ1-2, with TRBD1 matching 8 bases. The trim removed 2 bases at V and 0 bases at J, leaving 8 bases unmatched. Germline V lookup: CDR1 SGHTA, CDR2 FQGNSA. The CDR3 is 17 amino acids. Written as DNA, the CDR3 is TGTGCCAGCAGCTTATCGGCCTGGACAGGGACTAACTATGGCTACACCTTC. Amino acid sequence: CASSLSAWTGTNYGYTF.

This chain connects TRBV2 to TRBJ1-2; the D gene is possibly TRBD1 (6 bases). Germline CDR1 reads SNHLY; CDR2 reads FYNNEI. The CDR3 extends over 17 amino acids. V lost 1 base to trimming and J lost 0 bases, with 15 bases between them. The CDR3, as DNA: TGTGCCAGCAGTGAAGGTCCAGGGGACACCGCTAACTATGGCTACACCTTC. Protein sequence: CASSEGPGDTANYGYTF.

Worth noting for this clone: A junction end diverges from the germline sequence, so it may reflect a read error. This chain connects TRBV7-8 to TRBJ1-6; D perhaps matches TRBD1 (6 bases). The germline gives CDR1 SGHVS, CDR2 FQNEAQ. This CDR3 region has 17 residues. CDR3 in amino acids: CASRLEGGGRRDSPLHF. In nucleotides, the CDR3 is TGTGCCAGCAGATTAGAAGGGGGAGGGCGGAGGGATTCACCCCTCCACTTT.

This chain connects TRBV7-2 to TRBJ1-5, with a possible D match to TRBD1 (6 bases). Germline V lookup: CDR1 SGHTA, CDR2 FQGNSA. The V gene lost 5 bases and the J gene lost 0 bases, with 11 bases spanning the gap. This CDR3 is built from 15 residues. This CDR3 reads CASSPRGISNQPQHF. In DNA, the CDR3 is TGTGCCAGCAGCCCTAGGGGGATTAGCAATCAGCCCCAGCATTTT.

This chain joins TRBV9 and TRBJ1-1, with D perhaps matching TRBD1 (5 bases). The V and J ends lost 0 bases and 0 bases respectively, with 9 bases between them. The germline CDR1 and CDR2 sequences are SGDLS and YYNGEE. This CDR3 spans 15 amino acids. CDR3 nucleotides: TGTGCCAGCAGCGTAGGTGCAGGGTTGAACACTGAAGCTTTCTTT. Translation gives CASSVGAGLNTEAFF.

J is TRBJ1-1 and V is TRBV27; D gene unclear. Germline values: CDR1 MNHEY, CDR2 SMNVEV (reference sequence). V was shortened by 4 bases and J by 2 bases, with 5 bases between the two germline ends. The CDR3 length is 12 residues. CDR3 region: CASSSPNTEAFF. CDR3 in DNA: TGTGCCAGCAGTTCCCCTAACACTGAAGCTTTCTTT.

The V call is TRBV7-2, the J call TRBJ1-4; possibly TRBD1 for D (6 bases). Germline V gives CDR1 SGHTA, CDR2 FQGNSA. Trimming shortened V by 1 base and J by 5 bases, and 8 bases separated the two germline ends. The CDR3 length is 14 residues. The DNA for the CDR3 is TGTGCCAGCAGCTTAGTAGGACAGAATGAAAAACTGTTTTTT. As protein: CASSLVGQNEKLFF. The full variable domain, its missing parts supplied by reference TRBV7-2 and TRBJ1-4, is GAGVSQSPSNKVTEKGKDVELRCDPISGHTALYWYRQSLGQGLEFLIYFQGNSAPDKSGLPSDRFSAERTGGSVSTLTIQRTQQEDSAVYLCASSLVGQNEKLFFGSGTQLSVL.

The rearrangement links TRBV2 to TRBJ2-5, with 9 bases identical to TRBD2. V shed 5 bases and J 4 bases; nucleotides not matched to a gene: 11. The length of the CDR3 is 16 residues. From germline, CDR1 is SNHLY and CDR2 FYNNEI. The CDR3: CASSRDLAGRGETQYF. The CDR3 bases are TGTGCCAGCAGTCGGGACCTAGCGGGGAGGGGAGAGACCCAGTACTTC.

The table lists this clone with a few counts. This chain joins TRBV27 and TRBJ2-2; TRBD1 might be the D (6 bases). The CDR3 contains 16 residues. Trimming removed 4 bases at V and 7 bases at J, with 19 bases between. Germline lookup yields CDR1 MNHEY and CDR2 SMNVEV (reference sequence). This CDR3 is CASSSRKDGTIGELFF. In nucleotides, the CDR3 is TGTGCCAGCAGTTCTAGAAAAGACGGGACAATCGGGGAGCTGTTTTTT.

This clone appeared once. The chain recombines TRBV6-6 with TRBJ1-6; the D is unclear. CDR3 length equals 14 residues. Germline assignment: CDR1 MNHNY and CDR2 SVGAGI (reference sequence). V was pared by 2 bases and J by 11 bases, with 13 bases between. The DNA of the CDR3 is TGTGCCAGCAGTTACCGGCCTAGAGGTACACCCCTCCACTTT. Its protein product is CASSYRPRGTPLHF.

In its sample, this clone was seen a few times. This rearrangement joins TRBV11-2 to TRBJ2-2; no reliable D call. The CDR3 loop spans 11 amino acids. Looked up from germline, CDR1 is SGHAT and CDR2 is FQNNGV. V dropped 3 bases and J dropped 7 bases, with 3 bases sitting between them. The DNA of the CDR3 is TGTGCCAGCAGCTTGAGCGGGGAGCTGTTTTTT. Encoded protein: CASSLSGELFF.

This chain connects TRBV12-5 to TRBJ1-5; tentative D call: TRBD1 (6 bases). The CDR3 is 9 residues long. Germline lookup yields CDR1 LGHNT and CDR2 FRNRAP. The CDR3 region is CARGQPQHF. Here the CDR3 DNA reads TGTGCCAGGGGTCAGCCCCAGCATTTT.

This chain joins TRBV5-1 and TRBJ1-3; D gene ambiguous. This CDR3 region has 15 residues. Germline-derived CDR1 and CDR2 are SGHRS and YFSETQ. V lost 0 bases to trimming and J lost 0 bases, with 7 bases between them. CDR3 sequence (DNA): TGCGCCAGCAGCTTGGGGCAGATCTCTGGAAACACCATATATTTT. Its protein product is CASSLGQISGNTIYF.

This chain connects TRBV5-1 to TRBJ2-5; 11 nucleotides match TRBD2. The J call may be incorrect, as the DNA end agrees better with TRBJ2-7. The CDR3 is 14 amino acids. Germline CDR1 and CDR2: SGHRS and YFSETQ. CDR3 loop: CASSYSGGALEQYF. Here the CDR3 DNA reads TGCGCCAGCAGCTATAGCGGGGGGGCCCTCGAGCAGTACTTC.

The chain carries TRBV9 and TRBJ1-3; D ambiguous. V was pared by 0 bases and J by 7 bases, with 11 bases between. There are 14 residues in the CDR3. CDR1 SGDLS and CDR2 YYNGEE come from the germline V gene. Written as DNA, the CDR3 is TGTGCCAGCAGCGTAGGGCATAACCCGAACACCATATATTTT. Translated, it gives CASSVGHNPNTIYF.

The V gene is TRBV6-4, the J gene TRBJ2-3, with D possibly being TRBD2 (6 bases). Germline V gene sequence: CDR1 MRHNA, CDR2 SNTAGT. This CDR3 is built from 15 residues. The ends were cut back, 0 bases at V and 1 base at J, with 8 bases in the middle. CDR3 coding DNA: TGTGCCAGCAGTGACTCGGAGGGTGGCACAGATACGCAGTATTTT. Protein sequence: CASSDSEGGTDTQYF.